A single sample is the source of the 29 T cell receptor beta chains below, sequenced in a study of CD8 T cells in ankylosing spondylitis. No antigen is known for these receptors. General study points: Roughly 8 highly homologous variants made up a TCR beta motif, and this motif appeared characteristic of ankylosing spondylitis blood.

From the 5' RACE reads, TCRdb called clonotypes with MiXCR, one entry per CDR3 protein. The sample has some 220,000 distinct CDR3 sequences, roughly 6.6% seen once. The sequenced sample consisted of blood, either unsorted or a sorted T cell fraction (not recorded which). Receptor source: a male donor with ankylosing spondylitis.

Ten or more counts support this clonotype. The V and J genes are TRBV4-3 and TRBJ2-3; D ambiguous. Germline CDR1 is LGHNA and CDR2 is YSLEER. The CDR3 consists of 16 residues. V was trimmed by 1 base and J by 4 bases, leaving 15 bases between them. The CDR3 here is CASSQVRPNGADTQYF. The CDR3 DNA sequence: TGCGCCAGCAGCCAAGTTAGACCAAATGGGGCAGATACGCAGTATTTT.

This clonotype occurred many times. The chain recombines TRBV24-1 with TRBJ2-3; tentative D call: TRBD2 (5 bases). V lost 9 bases and J lost 4, with 19 bases in between. Germline V gene sequence: CDR1 KGHDR, CDR2 SFDVKD. This CDR3 comprises 15 residues. CDR3 protein: CATGLGSLDSDTQYF. The CDR3 nucleotides read TGTGCCACCGGACTCGGCAGTCTCGACTCAGATACGCAGTATTTT.

This clonotype was seen many times. The gene calls are TRBV4-3 and TRBJ2-5; 11 bases are a match to TRBD2. This CDR3 has 15 residues. V trimming: 4 bases; J trimming: 5 bases; junction bases outside the gene matches: 6. The V gene's germline CDR1 is LGHNA and CDR2 YSLEER. The CDR3 coding sequence is TGCGCCAGCAGCCGATTACTAGCGGGAGTTGAGACCCAGTACTTC. Its translation is CASSRLLAGVETQYF.

This clonotype was observed at least ten times. The rearrangement joins TRBV27 to TRBJ2-3; a possible D gene is TRBD2 (5 bases). The V gene lost 0 bases and the J gene lost 1 base, with 20 bases spanning the gap. The CDR3 consists of 19 residues. Germline values: CDR1 MNHEY, CDR2 SMNVEV (reference sequence). The DNA for the CDR3 is TGTGCCAGCAGTTTATCGATGGCGGGTCCAAACTGGGGCACAGATACGCAGTATTTT. As protein: CASSLSMAGPNWGTDTQYF.

A note on this clonotype: A much larger clonotype is one base distant, so this may be a read error. V and J are TRBV7-2 and TRBJ2-7; D not certain. CDR3 length: 15 amino acids. Per the germline V gene, CDR1 is SGHTA and CDR2 is FQGNSA. Trimming removed 1 base from V and 6 bases from J, with 16 bases in between. The CDR3 is CASSLEGRNICEQYF. DNA for the CDR3: TGTGCCAGCAGCTTAGAGGGCAGGAATATATGCGAGCAGTACTTC.

This clonotype was counted only a few times. The rearrangement links TRBV20-1 to TRBJ2-3; the D is unclear. The CDR3 length is 13 residues. Germline loops: CDR1 DFQATT, CDR2 SNEGSKA (reference sequence). Trimming stripped 3 bases from V and 0 bases from J, with 7 bases between. The DNA of the CDR3 is TGCAGTGCTAGGGTGCAGAGCACAGATACGCAGTATTTT. It yields the protein CSARVQSTDTQYF.

This clonotype was observed at least ten times. This chain connects TRBV28 to TRBJ2-5, with TRBD2 matching 9 bases. CDR3 length: 14 amino acids. With V trimmed by 5 bases and J by 7 bases, 8 bases remained unmatched. Germline CDR1 and CDR2: MDHEN and SYDVKM. CDR3 nucleotide sequence: TGTGCCAGCAGTCTGGGACTAGCACGGACGACCCAGTACTTC. Its translation: CASSLGLARTTQYF.

The rearrangement joins TRBV11-2 to TRBJ2-3; 11 bases are a match to TRBD2. Losses at the gene ends were 5 bases for V and 1 base for J; bases not matched to a gene: 11. Germline V gene lookup returns CDR1 SGHAT and CDR2 FQNNGV. CDR3 length equals 18 residues. The CDR3 protein is CASSTRVRLAGRTDTQYF. DNA for the CDR3: TGTGCCAGCAGCACCCGAGTGAGACTAGCGGGACGCACAGATACGCAGTATTTT.

The table lists this clonotype with a few counts. The chain employs TRBV4-2 and TRBJ2-7; weak D call: TRBD1 (6 bases). The CDR3 extends over 16 amino acids. Per the germline V gene, CDR1 is LGHNA and CDR2 is YNFKEQ. V dropped 4 bases and J dropped 4 bases, with 20 bases sitting between them. This CDR3 reads CASSLNLGDNAYEQYF. Here the CDR3 DNA reads TGTGCCAGCAGCCTTAACTTAGGGGACAACGCGTACGAGCAGTACTTC.

There are many counts of this clonotype. This CDR3 reads CATSGQGPYNEQFF. CDR3 coding DNA: TGTGCCACCTCGGGGCAGGGCCCATACAATGAGCAGTTCTTC. The rearrangement uses TRBV4-2 and TRBJ2-1, with D possibly called TRBD1 or TRBD2 (5 bases each). V was shortened by 10 bases and J by 4 bases, with 17 bases between the two germline ends. Germline values: CDR1 LGHNA, CDR2 YNFKEQ. The CDR3 runs to 14 residues.

This clonotype was seen ten or more times. The chain carries TRBV25-1 and TRBJ2-7, with D perhaps matching TRBD2 (5 bases). The germline V gene has CDR1 MGHDK and CDR2 SYGVNS. The length of the CDR3 is 15 residues. Deletions cut 3 bases from V and 0 bases from J, with 12 bases between. As DNA, the CDR3 is TGTGCCAGCAGTGACCTTAGTCGGGGCTCCTACGAGCAGTACTTC. Protein product: CASSDLSRGSYEQYF.

This chain links TRBV4-2 with TRBJ2-1, with 8 bases matching TRBD1. Germline V gives CDR1 LGHNA, CDR2 YNFKEQ. The CDR3 is made up of 16 amino acids. V lost 4 bases to trimming and J lost 7 bases; unmatched junction nucleotides: 12. The CDR3 here is CASSPRYRGASNEQFF. CDR3 nucleotides: TGTGCCAGCAGCCCGCGATACAGGGGGGCCTCAAATGAGCAGTTCTTC.

This clonotype was detected only a few times. The chain is built from TRBV7-2 and TRBJ2-7; D unclear. The germline V and J ends were trimmed by 1 base and 0 bases, with 10 bases remaining between them. Germline V gene sequence: CDR1 SGHTA, CDR2 FQGNSA. The CDR3 is 15 residues long. The CDR3 DNA is TGTGCCAGCAGCTTAGGACTCCACAGCTCCTACGAGCAGTACTTC. The encoded protein is CASSLGLHSSYEQYF.

The table lists this clonotype with many counts. J is TRBJ2-7 and V is TRBV6-5, with 8 nucleotides matching TRBD2. The junction had 4 bases not matched to a gene; V was cut back by 0 bases and J by 3 bases. The germline CDR1 and CDR2 sequences are MNHEY and SVGAGI. The CDR3 is made up of 15 amino acids. Here the CDR3 reads CASSYSGGAGYEQYF. The CDR3 DNA sequence: TGTGCCAGCAGTTACTCCGGGGGGGCGGGCTACGAGCAGTACTTC.

This clonotype was observed a handful of times. This chain links TRBV6-1 with TRBJ2-3; D is unclear. The germline CDR1 and CDR2 sequences are MNHNS and SASEGT. V lost 2 bases and J lost 6, with 12 bases in between. The CDR3 is 14 residues long. The CDR3 here is CASSEKVLLDTQYF. In DNA, the CDR3 is TGTGCCAGCAGTGAAAAGGTGCTGCTGGATACGCAGTATTTT.

This clonotype was counted only a few times. The CDR3 DNA is TGTGCCATCAGTGAGTACGGGGACAGGGGGCCGGATCAGCCCCAGCATTTT. It codes for CAISEYGDRGPDQPQHF. The J gene is TRBJ1-5, the V gene TRBV10-3, with 12 bases lining up with TRBD1. The J segment lost 5 bases and the V segment lost 1 base, leaving 6 bases of the junction unmatched. The CDR3 covers 17 residues. Germline values: CDR1 ENHRY, CDR2 SYGVKD.

The rearrangement uses TRBV10-2 and TRBJ2-2; D call uncertain. CDR3 length equals 12 residues. Germline CDR1 WSHSY, CDR2 SAAADI. V was cut by 7 bases and J by 2 bases, with 5 bases left in between. The DNA of the CDR3 is TGCGCCAGCACTGTAAACACCGGGGAGCTGTTTTTT. It codes for CASTVNTGELFF.

Many counts were recorded for this clonotype. The chain links TRBV5-5 to TRBJ1-5, with a tentative D call TRBD1 (6 bases). Germline values: CDR1 SGHKS, CDR2 YYEKEE (reference sequence). Between the trimmed V and J ends, which lost 3 bases and 5 bases, there was a span of 15 bases. The CDR3 is 15 amino acids. The CDR3 nucleotides read TGTGCCAGCAGCTCAACAGGGTCCGAGTATCAGCCCCAGCATTTT. Protein sequence: CASSSTGSEYQPQHF.

In this sample, this clonotype turned up many times. The J gene is TRBJ2-7, the V gene TRBV3-1, with D perhaps matching TRBD1 (6 bases). Germline V gene sequence: CDR1 LGHDT, CDR2 YNNKEL (reference sequence). The CDR3 totals 15 residues. The V gene lost 0 bases and the J gene lost 6 bases, with 15 bases spanning the gap. CDR3 sequence reads: CASSQDGTSGREQYF. In nucleotides, the CDR3 is TGTGCCAGCAGCCAAGATGGGACATCGGGTCGCGAGCAGTACTTC.

This clonotype has ten or more counts. The chain joins TRBV12-3 or TRBV12-4 to TRBJ1-1; no clear D gene. The CDR3 extends over 13 amino acids. With 8 bases removed from V and 4 bases from J, the gap between germline ends came to 14 bases. The CDR3 DNA reads TGTGCCAGCGGTAGATCGGCCCCCACTGAAGCTTTCTTT. It translates to CASGRSAPTEAFF.

This clonotype was observed at least ten times. This chain joins TRBV7-8 and TRBJ2-7, with 10 positions matching TRBD2. Trimming took 5 bases from V and 2 from J; bases not matched to a gene: 3. CDR3 length equals 14 residues. Germline CDR1 reads SGHVS; CDR2 reads FQNEAQ. The CDR3 DNA is TGTGCCAGCAGCCTTAGCGGGAGGACCTACGAGCAGTACTTC. Amino acid sequence: CASSLSGRTYEQYF.

The rearrangement uses TRBV7-8 and TRBJ2-7; 8 bases line up with TRBD2. CDR1 is SGHVS, CDR2 FQNEAQ, per germline. CDR3 length: 17 amino acids. V shed 3 bases and J 6 bases; nucleotides not matched to a gene: 16. In nucleotides, the CDR3 is TGTGCCAGCAGCTTGCCGGGGACTAGACGTGTAATATCCGAGCAGTACTTC. Protein: CASSLPGTRRVISEQYF.

The rearrangement links TRBV10-3 to TRBJ1-5; the match to TRBD1 covers 7 bases. V lost 6 bases, J lost 0 bases, and 8 bases stayed unmatched. This CDR3 is 16 amino acids long. From germline, CDR1 is ENHRY and CDR2 SYGVKD. CDR3 region: CAIRAGTVDSNQPQHF. DNA of the CDR3: TGTGCCATCAGGGCGGGGACAGTAGATAGCAATCAGCCCCAGCATTTT.

The chain uses TRBV5-5 and TRBJ1-2; D may be TRBD1 (6 bases). There are 14 residues in the CDR3. V lost 4 bases and J 3 bases, leaving 13 bases between the germline ends. Germline V gives CDR1 SGHKS, CDR2 YYEKEE (reference sequence). DNA of the CDR3: TGTGCCAGCAGCCGAGGGACACTGGACTATGGCTACACCTTC. This encodes CASSRGTLDYGYTF.

This clonotype came up many times. The chain couples TRBV29-1 to TRBJ2-5, with D uncertain. This CDR3 contains 15 residues. V was cut by 4 bases and J by 5 bases, with 20 bases left in between. CDR1 and CDR2 (germline): SQVTM, ANQGSEA. The CDR3 DNA reads as TGCAGCGTTGTGGATAGAGTAGATCGTAAGGAGACCCAGTACTTC. This codes for CSVVDRVDRKETQYF.

This clonotype was seen repeatedly, ten times or more. The J gene is TRBJ1-6, the V gene TRBV4-2; 8 positions agree with TRBD1. The CDR3 contains 16 residues. CDR1 is LGHNA, CDR2 YNFKEQ, per germline. V was clipped by 0 bases and J by 5 bases; unmatched bases: 3. CDR3 DNA sequence: TGTGCCAGCAGCCAAGATGGACAGGGCGATAATTCACCCCTCCACTTT. Residues: CASSQDGQGDNSPLHF.

The J gene is TRBJ1-2, the V gene TRBV7-9; D not resolved. Trimming took 4 bases from V and 14 from J, leaving 14 bases between them. Per the germline V gene, CDR1 is SEHNR and CDR2 is FQNEAQ (reference sequence). The CDR3 covers 11 residues. The CDR3 DNA reads as TGTGCCAGCAGCTCAAATAGGGCGAGGACCTTC. It specifies CASSSNRARTF.

In this sample, this clonotype turned up many times. This chain connects TRBV6-2 or TRBV6-3 to TRBJ1-5; possibly TRBD1 for D (6 bases). Trimming stripped 8 bases from V and 4 bases from J, with 18 bases between. Germline values: CDR1 MNHEY, CDR2 SVGEGT. CDR3 length equals 15 residues. This CDR3 is CASRLKGGGNQPQHF. In DNA form, the CDR3 reads TGTGCCAGCCGCCTAAAGGGGGGAGGAAATCAGCCCCAGCATTTT.

The chain uses TRBV6-5 and TRBJ1-1; a weak D match, TRBD1 (6 bases). The CDR3 runs 14 residues. Germline V gene lookup returns CDR1 MNHEY and CDR2 SVGAGI. Trimming removed 2 bases from V and 2 bases from J, with 9 bases in between. DNA for the CDR3: TGTGCCAGCAGTTACGGGGGCAGCAACACTGAAGCTTTCTTT. It specifies CASSYGGSNTEAFF.